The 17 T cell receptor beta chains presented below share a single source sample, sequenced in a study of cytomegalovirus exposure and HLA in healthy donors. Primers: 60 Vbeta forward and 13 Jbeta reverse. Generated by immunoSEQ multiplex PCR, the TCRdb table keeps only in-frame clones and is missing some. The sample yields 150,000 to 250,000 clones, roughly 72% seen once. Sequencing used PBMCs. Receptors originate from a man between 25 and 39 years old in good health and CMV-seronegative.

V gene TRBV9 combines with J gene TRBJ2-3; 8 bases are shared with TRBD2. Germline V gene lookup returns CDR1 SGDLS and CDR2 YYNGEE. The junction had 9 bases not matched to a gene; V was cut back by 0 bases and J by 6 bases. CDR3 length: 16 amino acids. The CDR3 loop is CASSVGDSGARDTQYF. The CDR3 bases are TGTGCCAGCAGCGTAGGGGATAGCGGGGCCCGGGATACGCAGTATTTT.

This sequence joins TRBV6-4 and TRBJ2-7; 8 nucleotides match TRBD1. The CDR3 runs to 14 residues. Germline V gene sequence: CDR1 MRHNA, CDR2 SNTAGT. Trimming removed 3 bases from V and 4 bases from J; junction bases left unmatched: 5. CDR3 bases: TGTGCCAGCAGTGATTTCCGACAGGGGTACGAGCAGTACTTC. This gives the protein CASSDFRQGYEQYF.

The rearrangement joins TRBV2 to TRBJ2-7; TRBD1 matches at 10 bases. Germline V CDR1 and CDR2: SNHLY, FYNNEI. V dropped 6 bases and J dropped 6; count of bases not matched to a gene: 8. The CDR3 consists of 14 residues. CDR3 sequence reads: CASRAGTGASEQYF. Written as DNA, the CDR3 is TGTGCCAGCAGAGCCGGGACAGGGGCTAGCGAGCAGTACTTC. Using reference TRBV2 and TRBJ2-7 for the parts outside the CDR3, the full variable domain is EPEVTQTPSHQVTQMGQEVILRCVPISNHLYFYWYRQILGQKVEFLVSFYNNEISEKSEIFDDQFSVERPDGSNFTLKIRSTKLEDSAMYFCASRAGTGASEQYFGPGTRLTVT.

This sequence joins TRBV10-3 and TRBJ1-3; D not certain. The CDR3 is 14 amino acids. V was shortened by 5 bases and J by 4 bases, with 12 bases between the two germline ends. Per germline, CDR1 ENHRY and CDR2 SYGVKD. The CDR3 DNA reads TGTGCCATCAGTTCACAGAGCCCAGGAAACACCATATATTTT. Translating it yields CAISSQSPGNTIYF.

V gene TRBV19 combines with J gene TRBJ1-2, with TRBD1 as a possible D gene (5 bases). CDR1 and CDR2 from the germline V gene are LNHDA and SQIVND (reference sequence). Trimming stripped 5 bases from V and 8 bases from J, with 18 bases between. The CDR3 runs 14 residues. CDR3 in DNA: TGTGCCAGTAGTTTCGGTCAGGGCCAGTGGGGCTACACCTTC. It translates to CASSFGQGQWGYTF.

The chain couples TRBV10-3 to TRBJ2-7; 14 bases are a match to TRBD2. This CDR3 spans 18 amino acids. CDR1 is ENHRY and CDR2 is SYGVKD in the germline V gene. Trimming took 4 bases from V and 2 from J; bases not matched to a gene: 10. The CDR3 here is CAISGGLAGEPSPYEQYF. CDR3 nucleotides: TGTGCCATCAGTGGGGGACTAGCGGGAGAACCCAGTCCCTACGAGCAGTACTTC.

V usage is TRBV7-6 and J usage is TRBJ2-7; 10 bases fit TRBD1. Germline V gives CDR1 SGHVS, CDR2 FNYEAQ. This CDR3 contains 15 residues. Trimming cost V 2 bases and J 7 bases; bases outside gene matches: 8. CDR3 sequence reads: CASSLPGQGVKEQYF. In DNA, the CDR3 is TGTGCCAGCAGCTTACCCGGACAGGGGGTTAAAGAGCAGTACTTC.

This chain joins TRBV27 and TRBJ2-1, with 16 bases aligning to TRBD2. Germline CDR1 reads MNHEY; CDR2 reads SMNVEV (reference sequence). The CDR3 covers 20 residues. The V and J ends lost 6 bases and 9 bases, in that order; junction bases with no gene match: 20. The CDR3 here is CASRGTSGRATMFSFGEQFF. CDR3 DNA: TGTGCCAGCAGAGGGACTAGCGGGAGGGCTACTATGTTTTCATTTGGTGAGCAGTTCTTC.

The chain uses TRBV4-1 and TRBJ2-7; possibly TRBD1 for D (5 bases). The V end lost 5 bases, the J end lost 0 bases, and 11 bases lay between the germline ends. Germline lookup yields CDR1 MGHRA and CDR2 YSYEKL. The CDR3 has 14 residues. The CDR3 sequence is CASSMRQPSYEQYF. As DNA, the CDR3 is TGCGCCAGCAGCATGAGACAGCCCTCCTACGAGCAGTACTTC.

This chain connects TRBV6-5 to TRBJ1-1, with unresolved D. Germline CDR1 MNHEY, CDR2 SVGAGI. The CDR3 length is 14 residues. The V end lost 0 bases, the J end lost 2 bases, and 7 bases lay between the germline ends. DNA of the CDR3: TGTGCCAGCAGTTACTCACGAGATAACACTGAAGCTTTCTTT. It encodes CASSYSRDNTEAFF.

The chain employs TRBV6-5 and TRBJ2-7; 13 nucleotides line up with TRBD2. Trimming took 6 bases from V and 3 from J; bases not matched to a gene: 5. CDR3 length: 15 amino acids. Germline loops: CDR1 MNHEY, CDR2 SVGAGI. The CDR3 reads CASSRTSGSLYEQYF. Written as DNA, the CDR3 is TGTGCCAGCAGCCGGACTAGCGGGAGCCTCTACGAGCAGTACTTC.

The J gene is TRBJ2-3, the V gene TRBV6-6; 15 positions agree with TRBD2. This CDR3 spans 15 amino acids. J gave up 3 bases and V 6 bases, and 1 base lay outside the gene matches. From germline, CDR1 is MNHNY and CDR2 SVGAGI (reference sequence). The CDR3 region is CASRGTSGRTDTQYF. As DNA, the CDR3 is TGTGCCAGCAGGGGGACTAGCGGGAGGACAGATACGCAGTATTTT.

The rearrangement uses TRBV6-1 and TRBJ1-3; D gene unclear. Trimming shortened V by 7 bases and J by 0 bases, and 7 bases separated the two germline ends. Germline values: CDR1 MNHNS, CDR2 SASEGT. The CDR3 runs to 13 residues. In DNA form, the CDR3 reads TGTGCCAGCATCTCACTCTCTGGAAACACCATATATTTT. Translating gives CASISLSGNTIYF.

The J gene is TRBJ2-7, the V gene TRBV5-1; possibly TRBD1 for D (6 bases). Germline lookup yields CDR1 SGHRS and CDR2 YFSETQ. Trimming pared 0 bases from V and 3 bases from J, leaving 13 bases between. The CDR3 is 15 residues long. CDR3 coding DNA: TGCGCCAGCAGCTTGGTACCGGACAGAAACTACGAGCAGTACTTC. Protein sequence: CASSLVPDRNYEQYF.

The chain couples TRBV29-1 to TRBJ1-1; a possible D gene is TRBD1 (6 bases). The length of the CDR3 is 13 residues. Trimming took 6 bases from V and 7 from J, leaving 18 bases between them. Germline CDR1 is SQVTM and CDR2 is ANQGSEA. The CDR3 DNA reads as TGCAGCGTAGGACAGCGTCTTCATTTTGAAGCTTTCTTT. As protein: CSVGQRLHFEAFF.

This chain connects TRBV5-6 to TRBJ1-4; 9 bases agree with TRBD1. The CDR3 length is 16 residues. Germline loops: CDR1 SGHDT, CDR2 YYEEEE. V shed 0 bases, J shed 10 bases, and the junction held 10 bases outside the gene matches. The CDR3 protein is CASSLALGQGVPKLFF. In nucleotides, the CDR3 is TGTGCCAGCAGCTTGGCCTTGGGACAGGGAGTCCCAAAACTGTTTTTT.

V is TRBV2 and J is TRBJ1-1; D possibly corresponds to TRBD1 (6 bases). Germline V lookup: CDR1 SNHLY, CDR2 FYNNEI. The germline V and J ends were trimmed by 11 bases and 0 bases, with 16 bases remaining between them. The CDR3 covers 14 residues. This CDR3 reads CASGRGGLNTEAFF. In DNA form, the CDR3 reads TGTGCCTCTGGCAGGGGCGGGTTGAACACTGAAGCTTTCTTT.